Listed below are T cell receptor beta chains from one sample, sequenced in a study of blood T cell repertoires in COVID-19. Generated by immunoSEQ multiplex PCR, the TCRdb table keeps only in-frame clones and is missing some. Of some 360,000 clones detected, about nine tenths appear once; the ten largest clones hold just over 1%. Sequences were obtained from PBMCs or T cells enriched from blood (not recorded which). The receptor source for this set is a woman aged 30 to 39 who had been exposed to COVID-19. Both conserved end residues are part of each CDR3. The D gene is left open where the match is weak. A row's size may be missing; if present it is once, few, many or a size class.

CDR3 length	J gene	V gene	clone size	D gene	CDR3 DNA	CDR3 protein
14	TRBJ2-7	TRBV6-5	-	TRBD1	TGTGCCAGCAGTACACCGGGACAGGCCTACGAGCAGTACTTC	CASSTPGQAYEQYF
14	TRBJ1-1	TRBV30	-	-	TGTGCCTGGAGTAGAGGGCGGATGAACACTGAAGCTTTCTTT	CAWSRGRMNTEAFF
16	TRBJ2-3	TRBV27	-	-	TGTGCCAGCAGTTTGTATAGCCTGAGAAGGCCAGATACGCAGTATTTT	CASSLYSLRRPDTQYF
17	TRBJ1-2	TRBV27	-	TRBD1	TGTGCCAGCAGCACCTCCCGGGACAGGAGGTTTAACTATGGCTACACCTTC	CASSTSRDRRFNYGYTF
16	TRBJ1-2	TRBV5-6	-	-	TGTGCCAGCAGTCAGATCGGGGACACCTGGCTCTATGGCTACACCTTC	CASSQIGDTWLYGYTF
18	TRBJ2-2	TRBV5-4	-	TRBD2	TGTGCCAGCAGCTCCAGCTTAGGGACTAGCGGCGACACCGGGGAGCTGTTTTTT	CASSSSLGTSGDTGELFF
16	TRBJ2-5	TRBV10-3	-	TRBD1	TGTGCCATCAGTGAGCCCCGGACAGGGCGCGAAGAGACCCAGTACTTC	CAISEPRTGREETQYF
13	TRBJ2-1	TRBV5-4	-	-	TGTGCCAGCAGAAGACAGGATTACAATGAGCAGTTCTTC	CASRRQDYNEQFF
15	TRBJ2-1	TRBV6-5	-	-	TGTGCCAGCAGTTACGGGGCAGGGGCGGGCAATGAGCAGTTCTTC	CASSYGAGAGNEQFF
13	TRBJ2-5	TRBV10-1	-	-	TGCGCCAGCAGTGCCAGCGGACAAGAGACCCAGTACTTC	CASSASGQETQYF
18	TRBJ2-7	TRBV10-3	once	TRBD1	TGTGCCATCAGGAACTCGGGACAGGGGCGCCTGTTCTCCTACGAGCAGTACTTC	CAIRNSGQGRLFSYEQYF
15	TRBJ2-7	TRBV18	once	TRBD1	TGTGCCAGCTCACCACCCGGGACAGGGATCCACGAGCAGTACTTC	CASSPPGTGIHEQYF
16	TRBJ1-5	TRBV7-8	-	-	TGTGCCAGCAGCTTAGGGGCACAGGATCTCAGGCAGCCCCAGCATTTT	CASSLGAQDLRQPQHF
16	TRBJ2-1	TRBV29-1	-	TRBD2	TGCAGCGTTGAAGATTTGGGTCCCTCCGGGGGGGTTGAGCAGTTCTTC	CSVEDLGPSGGVEQFF
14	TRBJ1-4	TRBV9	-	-	TGTGCCAGCAGCGTAGGAGGGGGTAATGAAAAACTGTTTTTT	CASSVGGGNEKLFF
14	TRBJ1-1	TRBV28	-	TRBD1	TGTGCCAGCAGTTTCGTGACAGGGGGCACTGAAGCTTTCTTT	CASSFVTGGTEAFF
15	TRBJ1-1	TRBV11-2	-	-	TGTGCCAGCAGCCCTATCGACAGAATGAACACTGAAGCTTTCTTT	CASSPIDRMNTEAFF
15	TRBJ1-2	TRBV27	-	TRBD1	TGTGCCAGCAGCTTCACCCGACAGGGCCAGAATGGCTACACCTTC	CASSFTRQGQNGYTF
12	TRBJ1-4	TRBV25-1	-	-	TGTGCCAGCAGTTGGGGGGTGGCAAAACTGTTTTTT	CASSWGVAKLFF
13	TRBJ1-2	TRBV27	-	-	TGTGCCAGCAGTTTATGGTCGGGCTATGGCTACACCTTC	CASSLWSGYGYTF
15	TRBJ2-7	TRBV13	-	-	TGTGCCAGCAGCTGGCGGGCAGGTGGGGCCTACGAGCAGTACTTC	CASSWRAGGAYEQYF
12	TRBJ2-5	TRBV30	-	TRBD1	TGTGCCTGGGCTACAGGGGTTGAGACCCAGTACTTC	CAWATGVETQYF
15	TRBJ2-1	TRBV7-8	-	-	TGTGCCAGCAGCGACGGATCTACGGGGTACAATGAGCAGTTCTTC	CASSDGSTGYNEQFF
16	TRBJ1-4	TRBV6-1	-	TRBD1	TGTGCCAGCAGTGAAGCCCAGGGGGTCTGGAATGAAAAACTGTTTTTT	CASSEAQGVWNEKLFF
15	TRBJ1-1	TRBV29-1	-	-	TGCAGCGTTGAAGATTTGGGGGGGTTGAACACTGAAGCTTTCTTT	CSVEDLGGLNTEAFF
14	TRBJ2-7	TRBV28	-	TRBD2	TGTGCCTCCAGCGGGGATTTAACCTCCTACGAGCAGTACTTC	CASSGDLTSYEQYF
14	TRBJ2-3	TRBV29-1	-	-	TGCAGCGGGAGAGGACAGCTTAGGACAGATACGCAGTATTTT	CSGRGQLRTDTQYF
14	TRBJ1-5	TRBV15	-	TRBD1	TGTGCCACCAGCAGGGGACAGGCTAATCAGCCCCAGCATTTT	CATSRGQANQPQHF
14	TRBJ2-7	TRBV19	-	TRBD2	TGTGCCAGTAGGGGGCGGGAGGACAACTACGAGCAGTACTTC	CASRGREDNYEQYF
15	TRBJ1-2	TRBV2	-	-	TGTGCCAGCAGTGAAGACAGGTCGATACTGGGTGGCTACACCTTC	CASSEDRSILGGYTF
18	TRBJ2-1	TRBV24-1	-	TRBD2	TGTGCCACCAGTGATTTCGGCTGGAGGGAGGGCCCCCACAATGAGCAGTTCTTC	CATSDFGWREGPHNEQFF
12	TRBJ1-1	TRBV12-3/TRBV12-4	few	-	TGTGCCAGCAGTTTAATGGGGCAAGGAGCTTTCTTT	CASSLMGQGAFF
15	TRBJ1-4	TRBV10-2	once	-	TGCGCCAGCAGTGAAGGGGTATCAACTAATGAAAAACTGTTTTTT	CASSEGVSTNEKLFF
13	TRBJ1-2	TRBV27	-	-	TGTGCCAGCAGTTTATCGAGTAACTATGGCTACACCTTC	CASSLSSNYGYTF
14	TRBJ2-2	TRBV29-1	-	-	TGCAGCGTTGGAGCGGAGGTGAACACCGGGGAGCTGTTTTTT	CSVGAEVNTGELFF
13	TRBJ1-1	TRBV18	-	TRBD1	TGTGCCAGCTCACCAGAGAGGGGGCGTGAAGCTTTCTTT	CASSPERGREAFF
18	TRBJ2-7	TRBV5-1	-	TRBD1	TGCGCCAGCAGCTTGGAGGGACAGGGGGCTACGATCTACGACGAGCAGTACTTC	CASSLEGQGATIYDEQYF
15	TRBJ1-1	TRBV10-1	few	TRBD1	TGCGCCAGCACCTCCGGACAGGGAAGGAACACTGAAGCTTTCTTT	CASTSGQGRNTEAFF
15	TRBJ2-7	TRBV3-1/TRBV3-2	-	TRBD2	TGTGCCAGCAGCCAGGGACTAGCGGGAGGCCGCGAGCAGTACTTC	CASSQGLAGGREQYF
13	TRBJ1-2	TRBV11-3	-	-	TGTGCCAGCAGCTCAGGTGTTAACTATGGCTACACCTTC	CASSSGVNYGYTF
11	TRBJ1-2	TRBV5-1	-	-	TGCGCCAGCAGCTTGGGGAGACAGACTTCCTTC	CASSLGRQTSF
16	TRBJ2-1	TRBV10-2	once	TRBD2	TGCGCCAGCAAAAGGGTGGGACTAGCGGGAGGGAATGAGCAGTTCTTC	CASKRVGLAGGNEQFF
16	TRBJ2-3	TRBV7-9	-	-	TGTGCCAGCAGCTTAGGGGCAGCACTTTACACAGATACGCAGTATTTT	CASSLGAALYTDTQYF
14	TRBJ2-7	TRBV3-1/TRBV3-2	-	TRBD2	TGTGCCAGCAGCCAAGCAGCGGGAGGCTACGAGCAGTACTTC	CASSQAAGGYEQYF
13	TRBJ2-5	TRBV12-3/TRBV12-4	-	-	TGTGCCAGCAGTTTCCTAGTGAAAGAGACCCAGTACTTC	CASSFLVKETQYF
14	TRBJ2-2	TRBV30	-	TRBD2	TGTGCCTGGATGGGACTAGCGGGCACCGGGGAGCTGTTTTTT	CAWMGLAGTGELFF